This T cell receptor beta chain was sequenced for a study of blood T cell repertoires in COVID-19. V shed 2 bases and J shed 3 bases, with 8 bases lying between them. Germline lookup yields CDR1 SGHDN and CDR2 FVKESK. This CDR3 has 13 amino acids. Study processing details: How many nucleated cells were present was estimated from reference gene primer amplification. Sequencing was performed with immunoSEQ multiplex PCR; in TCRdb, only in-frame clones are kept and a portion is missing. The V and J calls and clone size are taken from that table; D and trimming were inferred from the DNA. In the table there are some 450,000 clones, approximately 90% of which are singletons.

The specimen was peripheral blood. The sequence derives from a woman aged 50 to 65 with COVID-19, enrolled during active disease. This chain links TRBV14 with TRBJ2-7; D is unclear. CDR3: CASSQPNYYEQYF. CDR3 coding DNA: TGTGCCAGCAGCCAACCGAACTACTACGAGCAGTACTTC.